A single sample gave rise to the 10 T cell receptor beta chains below, sequenced in a study of OX40 agonist ivuxolimab in advanced cancers. Produced via immunoSEQ multiplex PCR; TCRdb's table is partial and in-frame only. The sample shows tens of thousands of clones, over 80% of them seen only once. The starting material was CD4+ or CD8+ T cells sorted from blood, obtained in a trial of the OX40 agonist ivuxolimab. The receptor set was obtained from an adult with an advanced solid tumor such as melanoma, head and neck, liver or kidney cancer.

This clone came up a few times. The chain carries TRBV4-2 and TRBJ1-6, with D possibly being TRBD1 (5 bases). The germline CDR1 and CDR2 sequences are LGHNA and YNFKEQ. The V end was cut by 3 bases, the J end by 8 bases, with 14 bases between. The CDR3 is made up of 15 amino acids. The CDR3 protein is CASSQGRVDYSPLHF. DNA for the CDR3: TGTGCCAGCAGCCAGGGACGGGTTGATTATTCACCCCTCCACTTT.

The rearrangement links TRBV10-2 to TRBJ2-5, with TRBD1 as a possible D gene (5 bases). With the DNA end fitting TRBJ2-7 better, the J assignment may be wrong. The CDR3 spans 13 residues. CDR1 is WSHSY, CDR2 SAAADI, per germline. The DNA of the CDR3 is TGCGCCAGCAGTGAGGACAGCTCCTACGAGCAGTACTTC. This encodes CASSEDSSYEQYF.

The rearrangement uses TRBV27 and TRBJ2-1; 10 bases match TRBD1. J lost 8 bases, V lost 3 bases, and 4 bases had no gene match. Germline CDR1 and CDR2: MNHEY and SMNVEV (reference sequence). The CDR3 totals 14 residues. The DNA of the CDR3 is TGTGCCAGCAGTTTTTCCGGGACAGGGGATGAGCAGTTCTTC. Residues: CASSFSGTGDEQFF.

The V and J genes are TRBV25-1 and TRBJ2-7, with D unclear. This CDR3 is built from 14 residues. The germline gives CDR1 MGHDK, CDR2 SYGVNS. Trimming took 4 bases from V and 0 from J, leaving 10 bases between them. The DNA for the CDR3 is TGTGCCAGCAGTGTAATTGGATCCTCCTACGAGCAGTACTTC. It translates to CASSVIGSSYEQYF.

The chain recombines TRBV28 with TRBJ2-3; 10 bases line up with TRBD1. The trim removed 6 bases at V and 1 base at J, leaving 1 base unmatched. The CDR3 spans 14 residues. Germline V gene data show CDR1 as MDHEN and CDR2 as SYDVKM. The CDR3 DNA follows: TGTGCCAGCAGCGGGACAGGGGGCACAGATACGCAGTATTTT. The encoded protein is CASSGTGGTDTQYF. The variable domain in full, with the rest retrieved from reference TRBV28 and TRBJ2-3, is DVKVTQSSRYLVKRTGEKVFLECVQDMDHENMFWYRQDPGLGLRLIYFSYDVKMKEKGDIPEGYSVSREKKERFSLILESASTNQTSMYLCASSGTGGTDTQYFGPGTRLTVL.

The chain combines TRBV7-6 with TRBJ2-2; unclear D gene. Trimming stripped 2 bases from V and 2 bases from J, with 9 bases between. Looked up from germline, CDR1 is SGHVS and CDR2 is FNYEAQ. The CDR3 totals 15 residues. The DNA for the CDR3 is TGTGCCAGCAGCTTATCAGGCCCCAACACCGGGGAGCTGTTTTTT. Translating gives CASSLSGPNTGELFF.

The chain is built from TRBV9 and TRBJ2-7; 12 positions match TRBD2. This CDR3 has 15 amino acids. CDR1 SGDLS and CDR2 YYNGEE come from the germline V gene. V shed 4 bases, J shed 6 bases, and the junction held 8 bases outside the gene matches. This CDR3 is CASSPEGLAGSEQYF. The CDR3, as DNA: TGTGCCAGCAGCCCCGAAGGACTAGCGGGATCCGAGCAGTACTTC.

V gene TRBV6-1 combines with J gene TRBJ1-4; 7 bases fit TRBD1. The junction had 8 bases not matched to a gene; V was cut back by 4 bases and J by 6 bases. CDR1 is MNHNS and CDR2 is SASEGT in the germline V gene. This CDR3 is built from 15 residues. CDR3 in amino acids: CASSGRDREDEKLFF. The CDR3, as DNA: TGTGCCAGCAGTGGAAGAGACAGGGAAGATGAAAAACTGTTTTTT.

The genes are TRBV5-1 and TRBJ2-7; TRBD2 might be the D (5 bases). CDR1 SGHRS and CDR2 YFSETQ come from the germline V gene. With 4 bases removed from V and 0 bases from J, the gap between germline ends came to 17 bases. The CDR3 totals 16 residues. This chain's CDR3 is CASSDLRAGRSYEQYF. The DNA of the CDR3 is TGCGCCAGCAGCGACCTGCGGGCGGGCCGCTCCTACGAGCAGTACTTC. The full variable domain, in which reference TRBV5-1 and TRBJ2-7 provide the parts outside the CDR3, is KAGVTQTPRYLIKTRGQQVTLSCSPISGHRSVSWYQQTPGQGLQFLFEYFSETQRNKGNFPGRFSGRQFSNSRSEMNVSTLELGDSALYLCASSDLRAGRSYEQYFGPGTRLTVT.

V usage is TRBV5-8 and J usage is TRBJ1-2; the match to TRBD1 covers 7 bases. Trimming removed 0 bases from V and 3 bases from J; junction bases left unmatched: 2. The CDR3 length is 14 residues. CDR1 is SGHTS and CDR2 is YDEGEE in the germline V gene. The CDR3 reads CASSLGQGDYGYTF. In nucleotides, the CDR3 is TGTGCCAGCAGCTTGGGACAGGGTGACTATGGCTACACCTTC. Full variable domain (remainder filled in from reference TRBV5-8 and TRBJ1-2): EAGVTQSPTHLIKTRGQQATLRCSPISGHTSVYWYQQALGLGLQFLLWYDEGEERNRGNFPPRFSGRQFPNYSSELNVNALELEDSALYLCASSLGQGDYGYTFGSGTRLTVV.